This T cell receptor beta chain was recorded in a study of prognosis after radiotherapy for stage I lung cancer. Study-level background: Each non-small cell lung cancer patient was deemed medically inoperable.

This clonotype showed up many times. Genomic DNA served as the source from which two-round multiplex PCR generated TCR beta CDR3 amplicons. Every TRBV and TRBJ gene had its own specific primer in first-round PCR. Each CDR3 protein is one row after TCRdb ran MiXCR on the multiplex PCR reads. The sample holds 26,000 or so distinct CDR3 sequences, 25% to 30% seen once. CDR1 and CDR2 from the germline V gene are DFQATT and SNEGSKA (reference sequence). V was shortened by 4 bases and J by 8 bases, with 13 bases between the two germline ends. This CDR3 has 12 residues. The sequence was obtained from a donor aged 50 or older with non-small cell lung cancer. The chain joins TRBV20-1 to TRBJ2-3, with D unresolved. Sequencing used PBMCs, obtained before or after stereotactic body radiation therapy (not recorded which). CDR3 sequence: CSAISGGATQYF. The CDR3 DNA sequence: TGCAGTGCTATAAGTGGCGGAGCTACGCAGTATTTT.